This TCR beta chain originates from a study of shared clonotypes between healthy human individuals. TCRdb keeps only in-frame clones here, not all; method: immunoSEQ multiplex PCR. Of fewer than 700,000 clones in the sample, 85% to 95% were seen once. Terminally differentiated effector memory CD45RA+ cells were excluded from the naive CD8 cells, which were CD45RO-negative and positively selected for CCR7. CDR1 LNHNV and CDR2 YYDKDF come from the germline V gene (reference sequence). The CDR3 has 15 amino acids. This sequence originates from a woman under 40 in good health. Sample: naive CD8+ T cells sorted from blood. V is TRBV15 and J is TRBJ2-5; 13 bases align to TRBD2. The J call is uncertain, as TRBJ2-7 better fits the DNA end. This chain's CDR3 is CATSDRTSGRYEQYF. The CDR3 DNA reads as TGTGCCACCAGCGATAGGACTAGCGGGAGATACGAGCAGTACTTC.